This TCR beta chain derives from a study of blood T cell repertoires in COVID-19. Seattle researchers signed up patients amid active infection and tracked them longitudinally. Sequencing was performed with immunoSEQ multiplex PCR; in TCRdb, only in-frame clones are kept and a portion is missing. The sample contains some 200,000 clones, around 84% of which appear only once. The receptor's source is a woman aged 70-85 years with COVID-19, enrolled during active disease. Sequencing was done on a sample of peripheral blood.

The CDR3 is CASSVAEGDTQYF. CDR3 sequence (DNA): TGTGCCAGTAGTGTCGCAGAGGGAGATACGCAGTATTTT. The chain combines TRBV19 with TRBJ2-3; D might be TRBD2 (5 bases). The CDR3 length is 13 residues. Germline V gene data show CDR1 as LNHDA and CDR2 as SQIVND (reference sequence). Trimming stripped 5 bases from V and 5 bases from J, with 11 bases between.